This T cell receptor (beta chain) originates from a study of a mutant IDH1 vaccine in newly diagnosed glioma. As to this clone: Its antigen is not known.

Time point here: week 11, during vaccination. Each vaccine dose was 300 ug of mutant IDH1 20-mer peptide, with topical imiquimod. This CDR3 contains 14 residues. The germline V gene has CDR1 LNHDA and CDR2 SQIVND (reference sequence). Trimming stripped 0 bases from V and 1 base from J, with 4 bases between. This table comes from immunoSEQ multiplex PCR, and its TCRdb copy is limited to in-frame clones, with some not included. Here the sample spans around 100,000 clones, roughly 90% being singletons. Sequences were derived from PBMCs, sampled from a glioma patient whose treatment included an IDH1 peptide vaccine. The TCR originated in a woman aged 45-59 years with glioma. V and J are TRBV19 and TRBJ2-1, with D hard to call. In DNA form, the CDR3 reads TGTGCCAGTAGTATAGACGGGTCCTACAATGAGCAGTTCTTC. Translating it yields CASSIDGSYNEQFF.